This TCR beta chain was obtained from a study of human T cells and chemical hapten exposure. At the level of the study: Scalp application of diphenylcyclopropenone was performed weekly in patients across the entire roughly 26-week study. Variation in per-sample TCR yields came mainly from small pooled library volume differences.

Via MiXCR, TCRdb re-called the RACE reads, giving one row per CDR3 protein. The table shows about 96,000 distinct CDR3 sequences, with 7.5% to 10% occurring only once. Specified time point: patch test 2, 6 weeks after DPC sensitization. Specified treatment: therapeutic diphenylcyclopropenone sensitization with weekly scalp DPC. This clonotype was recorded at least ten times. V lost 8 bases, J lost 3 bases, and 7 bases lay in between. This CDR3 is built from 11 residues. The chain links TRBV12-3 or TRBV12-4 to TRBJ2-5; TRBD1 is a possible D gene (5 bases). The input for sequencing was whole blood, taken in connection with sensitization to the hapten diphenylcyclopropenone (DPC). This sequence was found in a woman aged 40 to 50 with alopecia areata. Some clones in this sample may be carry-over from other donors' samples. The CDR3 nucleotides read TGTGCCAGCTCCAGGGAAGAGACCCAGTACTTC. It yields the protein CASSREETQYF.